The source of this T cell receptor beta chain is a study of cytomegalovirus exposure and HLA in healthy donors. The germline V gene has CDR1 SGHVS and CDR2 FNYEAQ. The CDR3 loop spans 16 amino acids. After removal of 0 bases from V and 4 bases from J, the junction contained 9 bases not matched to a gene. This clone was seen more than once but under ten times. Its target is unknown. Primers for the PCR totalled 60 Vbeta and 13 Jbeta. Libraries were prepared by immunoSEQ multiplex PCR; TCRdb keeps only in-frame clonotypes and omits some of them. Here the sample spans about 170,000 clones, 65% to 80% being singletons. Study-wide results and caveats: Among TCR sequences, most were rare, though some public TCRs appeared in many donors.

The rearrangement joins TRBV7-6 to TRBJ2-7; TRBD1 matches 7 bases. Sequencing was carried out using PBMCs. This TCR was recovered from a woman between 50 and 59 years old in good health and CMV-seropositive. The CDR3 bases are TGTGCCAGCAGCTTAGCCCCACAGGGGATTGGATACGAGCAGTACTTC. It is translated as CASSLAPQGIGYEQYF.